These 19 T cell receptor beta chains were all obtained from the same sample, sequenced in a study of Ad26.COV2.S vaccination and SARS-CoV-2 variants. The treatment here: around 19 received Ad26.COV2.S at low or high dose, single or two shots; a few received placebo; per-sample allocation not given. The study sampled participants on day 63 after the first vaccine or placebo injection. Sequenced by immunoSEQ multiplex PCR; TCRdb stores in-frame clones only, minus some. In the table there are approximately 300,000 clones, about 86% of which are singletons. Sequencing was performed on peripheral blood, taken in a trial of Ad26.COV2.S vaccine versus placebo. The source is a person aged 18-60 years who received the Ad26.COV2.S COVID-19 vaccine or a placebo.

The rearrangement uses TRBV30 and TRBJ1-5, with D possibly matching TRBD1 (5 bases). Germline values: CDR1 GTSNPN, CDR2 SVGIG (reference sequence). V shed 0 bases and J shed 6 bases, with 9 bases lying between them. CDR3 size: 13 residues. CDR3 residues: CAWSVGRGQPQHF. In DNA, the CDR3 is TGTGCCTGGAGTGTAGGGAGGGGTCAGCCCCAGCATTTT.

V gene TRBV18 combines with J gene TRBJ2-2; TRBD1 agrees at 7 bases. V gave up 6 bases and J gave up 5 bases; unmatched junction bases: 12. This CDR3 comprises 16 residues. Germline assignment: CDR1 KGHSH and CDR2 LQKENI. CDR3 DNA: TGTGCCAGCTCGCCCCTGTTGACAGGGTATACCGGGGAGCTGTTTTTT. This encodes CASSPLLTGYTGELFF.

The rearrangement uses TRBV3-1 (or the pseudogene TRBV3-2) and TRBJ1-1, with D tentatively TRBD1 (6 bases). This CDR3 spans 12 amino acids. V lost 3 bases and J 8 bases, leaving 10 bases between the germline ends. Germline-derived CDR1 and CDR2 are LGHDT and YNNKEL (reference sequence). The CDR3 DNA follows: TGTGCCAGCAGCCATCTCGACAGGGAAGCTTTCTTT. Residues: CASSHLDREAFF.

V usage is TRBV5-4 and J usage is TRBJ2-3; D possibly corresponds to TRBD2 (7 bases). CDR3 size: 15 residues. From germline, CDR1 is SGHNT and CDR2 YYREEE (reference sequence). V lost 3 bases, J lost 0 bases, and 11 bases lay in between. The CDR3 loop is CASSSGGGSTDTQYF. The CDR3 DNA reads TGTGCCAGCAGCTCGGGGGGCGGGAGCACAGATACGCAGTATTTT.

The V and J genes are TRBV14 and TRBJ1-1, with no clear D. Per the germline V gene, CDR1 is SGHDN and CDR2 is FVKESK. Between the trimmed V and J ends, which lost 2 bases and 0 bases, there was a span of 10 bases. The CDR3 consists of 15 residues. CDR3 DNA: TGTGCCAGCAGCCAATCCCCTGGTTTGAACACTGAAGCTTTCTTT. As protein: CASSQSPGLNTEAFF.

This clone was seen just once. V and J are TRBV19 and TRBJ1-2, with D unclear. Germline assignment: CDR1 LNHDA and CDR2 SQIVND (reference sequence). V lost 0 bases to trimming and J lost 4 bases, with 18 bases between them. The length of the CDR3 is 17 residues. The CDR3 nucleotides read TGTGCCAGTAGTATAGATCTATCCGGCCTGATCCGCTATGGCTACACCTTC. It codes for CASSIDLSGLIRYGYTF.

This clone appeared a few times. The gene calls are TRBV5-4 and TRBJ2-1; 10 nucleotides line up with TRBD2. The CDR3 length is 18 residues. CDR1 is SGHNT, CDR2 YYREEE, per germline (reference sequence). With 0 bases clipped from V and 9 bases from J, the junction kept 15 bases outside the gene matches. CDR3 protein: CASSLALGQRGGGSEQFF. Here the CDR3 DNA reads TGTGCCAGCAGCTTGGCCTTGGGGCAGCGGGGGGGAGGTAGTGAGCAGTTCTTC.

V is TRBV4-1 and J is TRBJ1-1; D unclear. The germline gives CDR1 MGHRA, CDR2 YSYEKL. The CDR3 consists of 14 residues. V dropped 0 bases and J dropped 11 bases, with 16 bases sitting between them. The CDR3 DNA reads TGCGCCAGCAGCCAAGAAAGGGCGATGGGTTTGGCTTTCTTT. Protein product: CASSQERAMGLAFF.

This chain links TRBV4-1 with TRBJ1-5; D may be TRBD1 (6 bases). CDR3 size: 18 residues. Trimming stripped 0 bases from V and 5 bases from J, with 20 bases between. Per the germline V gene, CDR1 is MGHRA and CDR2 is YSYEKL. The CDR3 reads CASSQEISRWAGDQPQHF. Written as DNA, the CDR3 is TGCGCCAGCAGCCAAGAAATTTCGCGGTGGGCAGGGGATCAGCCCCAGCATTTT.

J is TRBJ2-7 and V is TRBV3-1 (or the pseudogene TRBV3-2); 8 bases match TRBD1. CDR3 length: 15 residues. CDR1 LGHDT and CDR2 YNNKEL come from the germline V gene (reference sequence). The V gene end was trimmed by 3 bases and the J gene end by 3 bases; junction bases not matched to a gene: 7. The CDR3 DNA reads TGTGCCAGCAGCCAGGCCGGACAGGGCAACTACGAGCAGTACTTC. It specifies CASSQAGQGNYEQYF.

The chain is built from TRBV6-6 and TRBJ1-1; D is ambiguous. V lost 2 bases and J lost 2, with 15 bases in between. Germline assignment: CDR1 MNHNY and CDR2 SVGAGI (reference sequence). This CDR3 has 16 amino acids. For the CDR3, the DNA is TGTGCCAGCAGTTACACGGGTCCTCCTTATAACACTGAAGCTTTCTTT. This sequence encodes CASSYTGPPYNTEAFF.

This sequence joins TRBV18 and TRBJ1-2; the match to TRBD1 covers 7 bases. CDR1 and CDR2 from the germline V gene are KGHSH and LQKENI. The V segment lost 4 bases and the J segment 1 base; nucleotides outside the gene matches: 6. CDR3 length equals 15 residues. The CDR3 loop reads CASSQRDRSNYGYTF. The CDR3 DNA reads TGTGCCAGCTCACAGCGGGACAGAAGTAACTATGGCTACACCTTC.

The chain has TRBV4-3 and TRBJ1-1; D perhaps matches TRBD1 (6 bases). Germline V gives CDR1 LGHNA, CDR2 YSLEER. The CDR3 consists of 14 residues. The V gene lost 2 bases and the J gene lost 7 bases, with 14 bases spanning the gap. CDR3 residues: CASSQTRQAIEAFF. The CDR3 nucleotides are TGCGCCAGCAGCCAAACCAGACAGGCGATTGAAGCTTTCTTT.

This chain links TRBV5-4 with TRBJ2-7; 8 bases agree with TRBD1. Germline CDR1 reads SGHNT; CDR2 reads YYREEE (reference sequence). The CDR3 totals 15 residues. With V trimmed by 2 bases and J by 2 bases, 6 bases remained unmatched. The CDR3 reads CASSFDRGTPYEQYF. The DNA for the CDR3 is TGTGCCAGCAGCTTTGACAGGGGTACCCCCTACGAGCAGTACTTC.

The chain is built from TRBV18 and TRBJ2-7; 9 bases are a match to TRBD1. The CDR3 length is 15 residues. Germline assignment: CDR1 KGHSH and CDR2 LQKENI. V trimming: 5 bases; J trimming: 3 bases; junction bases outside the gene matches: 8. CDR3 DNA: TGTGCCAGCTCAACCGGACAGGGGAGCGTCTACGAGCAGTACTTC. Translated, it gives CASSTGQGSVYEQYF.

The chain carries TRBV7-3 and TRBJ2-2; no reliable D call. The CDR3 runs 11 residues. Germline values: CDR1 SGHTA, CDR2 FQGTGA. Trimming left V 8 bases short and J 4 bases short, with 5 bases between. The CDR3, as DNA: TGTGCCAGCGGTGGCACCGGGGAGCTGTTTTTT. As protein: CASGGTGELFF.

The CDR3 region has the DNA TGTGCCAGCAGTTACTCGGGCAGGGTTTCAAAACTGTTTTTT. Residues: CASSYSGRVSKLFF. This chain uses TRBV6-2 or TRBV6-3 with TRBJ1-4, with a weak D call TRBD1 (5 bases). From germline, CDR1 is MNHEY and CDR2 SVGEGT. The length of the CDR3 is 14 residues. Trimming stripped 0 bases from V and 10 bases from J, with 12 bases between.

DNA for the CDR3: TGTGCCAGCAGCTCCAAGAACACCCTAGGGGATGAAAAACTGTTTTTT. Residues: CASSSKNTLGDEKLFF. The V gene is TRBV7-9, the J gene TRBJ1-4; D is perhaps TRBD1 (5 bases). The CDR3 length is 16 residues. Trimming pared 4 bases from V and 6 bases from J, leaving 18 bases between. Looked up from germline, CDR1 is SEHNR and CDR2 is FQNEAQ (reference sequence).

The chain employs TRBV4-1 and TRBJ1-5; no firm D call. This CDR3 has 14 residues. Germline V gives CDR1 MGHRA, CDR2 YSYEKL. Trimming shortened V by 3 bases and J by 8 bases, and 14 bases separated the two germline ends. The CDR3 spells CASSHWINMEPQHF. Here the CDR3 DNA reads TGCGCCAGCAGCCATTGGATTAACATGGAGCCCCAGCATTTT.